This TCR beta chain was profiled in a study of early T cells in non-severe SARS-CoV-2 infection. Study-level information: Sequencing of bulk RNA from unsorted whole blood was done, without chain pairing.

This clonotype was observed a handful of times. Its antigen remains unknown. Study findings and constraints: The VDJdb matching leaned toward anti-spike CD8 responses and overlooked private and CD4 specificities.

Attachment of unique molecular identifiers was made to individual cDNA molecules. From the 5' RACE reads, TCRdb called clonotypes with MiXCR, one entry per CDR3 protein. The sample includes fewer than 80,000 distinct CDR3 sequences, about 13% of them seen just once. Trimming left V 5 bases short and J 6 bases short, with 9 bases between. This CDR3 is built from 11 residues. Germline V lookup: CDR1 SQVTM, CDR2 ANQGSEA. This TCR was recovered from an adult who was a healthcare worker with PCR-confirmed SARS-CoV-2 infection or an uninfected control (not recorded which). The J gene is TRBJ2-3, the V gene TRBV29-1, with D unresolved. The sample comprised whole blood. The CDR3 DNA is TGCAGCGTTCTCAAACGGGATACGCAGTATTTT. Translated, it gives CSVLKRDTQYF.